These T cell receptor beta chains were read from a single sample in a study of blood T cells in healthy people across ages. One entry per CDR3 protein, called by TCRdb with MiXCR from the 5' RACE reads. The sample contains hundreds of thousands of distinct CDR3 sequences, less than 60% of which appear only once. The sequenced material came from blood. The receptor source for this set is a man older than 75 in good health. Each CDR3 is given with its conserved first and last residue. The D gene is left open where the match is weak. Only part of the rows carry a size: once, few, many, or a class if the clone is expanded.

TRBV12-3/TRBV12-4	TRBD2	TRBJ2-7	14	NA	TGTGTCAGCAGTCTAGCGGGAGTTTTGAATGAGCAGTACTTC	CVSSLAGVLNEQYF
TRBV12-3/TRBV12-4	NA	TRBJ2-7	14	NA	TGTGCCAGCAGTGTAGGCGGGGCAGGCCACGAGCAGTACTTC	CASSVGGAGHEQYF
TRBV29-1	TRBD1	TRBJ2-3	15	NA	TGCAGCGTTGGCGACAGGGGGAAGGGGACAGATACGCAGTATTTT	CSVGDRGKGTDTQYF
TRBV5-1	NA	TRBJ2-1	14	NA	TGCGCCAGCAGCTTGGGGATGCTCTACAATGAGCAGTTCTTC	CASSLGMLYNEQFF
TRBV6-5	NA	TRBJ2-3	12	few	TGTGCCAGCTCTCGCGCGGGAGATACGCAGTATTTT	CASSRAGDTQYF
TRBV20-1	NA	TRBJ2-7	13	NA	TGCAGTGCTAGGGACTTTCTCTCCTACGAGCAGTACTTC	CSARDFLSYEQYF
TRBV12-3/TRBV12-4	NA	TRBJ2-6	13	NA	TGTGCCAGCCCACCCTCTGGGGCCAACGTCCTGACTTTC	CASPPSGANVLTF
TRBV13	TRBD2	TRBJ2-7	15	NA	TGTGCCAGCAGCCTCGGGAGGCAGACCCTTAGTATTCAGTACTTC	CASSLGRQTLSIQYF
TRBV4-2	NA	TRBJ2-3	16	NA	TGTGCCAGCAGCCAAGATGCGAGCGTAGGAAGGTATACGCAGTATTTT	CASSQDASVGRYTQYF
TRBV18	NA	TRBJ1-5	14	NA	TGTGCCAGCTCACCTGGGTTTGGCAATCAGCCCCAGCATTTT	CASSPGFGNQPQHF
TRBV25-1	NA	TRBJ1-5	13	NA	TGTGCCAGCAGTGGGGCCCCCGCTCAGCCCCAGCATTTT	CASSGAPAQPQHF
TRBV6-6	NA	TRBJ2-1	14	NA	TGTGCCAGCAGTTCAAATCCCTTTAGTTTTGAGCAGTTCTTC	CASSSNPFSFEQFF
TRBV6-5	NA	TRBJ1-2	13	NA	TGTGCCAGCAGTTACGACCCCCCTGCTGGCTACACCTTC	CASSYDPPAGYTF
TRBV29-1	TRBD2	TRBJ2-1	14	NA	TGCAGCGCGACTAGCGGGAGTACCTACAATGAGCAGTTCTTC	CSATSGSTYNEQFF
TRBV25-1	NA	TRBJ1-1	14	NA	TGTGCCAGCAGTGAATATGGGAAAAACACTGAAGCTTTCTTT	CASSEYGKNTEAFF
TRBV29-1	NA	TRBJ1-1	12	NA	TGCAGCGTTGAGTATACGGGTTCTGAAGCTTTCTTT	CSVEYTGSEAFF
TRBV29-1	TRBD1	TRBJ1-2	12	many	TGCAGCGCCTGGGCAGGGGGCTATGGCTACACCTTC	CSAWAGGYGYTF
TRBV7-2	TRBD2	TRBJ2-1	15	NA	TGTGCCAGCAGGAAAGGACTAGCGGGAGCTGATGAGCAGTTCTTC	CASRKGLAGADEQFF
TRBV18	NA	TRBJ2-7	14	once	TGTGCCAGCTCGCAGCTGGACGGGGAGAACGAGCAGTACTTC	CASSQLDGENEQYF
TRBV29-1	TRBD1	TRBJ2-2	12	NA	TGCAGCGTTGGACAGGGACGAGGGGAGCTGTTTTTT	CSVGQGRGELFF
TRBV11-2	NA	TRBJ2-1	15	few	TGTGCCAGCAGCTTAGACCTAGGACTCTACAATGAGCAGTTCTTC	CASSLDLGLYNEQFF
TRBV30	TRBD1	TRBJ2-7	15	NA	TGTGCCTGGAGTGCCTTGGGACAGGGGGCCTACGAGCAGTACTTC	CAWSALGQGAYEQYF
TRBV7-2	NA	TRBJ2-5	14	NA	TGTGCCAGCAGTCCCAGGGGGGCCCAAGAGACCCAGTACTTC	CASSPRGAQETQYF
TRBV5-1	NA	TRBJ2-7	15	few	TGCGCCAGCAGCTGGGCAGCGGAGGGGAAGTACGAGCAGTACTTC	CASSWAAEGKYEQYF
TRBV12-3/TRBV12-4	TRBD1	TRBJ2-1	14	NA	TGTGCCAGCAGTTTAGCGGACAGGTTCAATGAGCAGTTCTTC	CASSLADRFNEQFF
TRBV29-1	NA	TRBJ2-6	17	NA	TGCAGCGTTGAAGAGAGAGACAGAACCTCTGGGGCCAACGTCCTGACTTTC	CSVEERDRTSGANVLTF
TRBV28	NA	TRBJ1-5	14	NA	TGTGCCAGCAGTTCCTCGGGGGCGCCCCAGCCCCAGCATTTT	CASSSSGAPQPQHF
TRBV12-3/TRBV12-4	TRBD1	TRBJ1-2	15	NA	TGTGCCAGCAGTTCGGGACAGGGATTTGGCTATGGCTACACCTTC	CASSSGQGFGYGYTF
TRBV9	NA	TRBJ2-1	15	once	TGTGCCAGCAGCGTAGTTGTGGGGCTCTACAATGAGCAGTTCTTC	CASSVVVGLYNEQFF
TRBV5-1	TRBD2	TRBJ2-1	14	NA	TGCGCCAGCAGCAGAATAGCGGGGCCCAATGAGCAGTTCTTC	CASSRIAGPNEQFF
TRBV20-1	NA	TRBJ2-7	15	NA	TGCAGTGTCACCGAGGGGAACCCAAGCTCCTACGAGCAGTACTTC	CSVTEGNPSSYEQYF
TRBV11-3	TRBD2	TRBJ2-7	15	NA	TGTGCCAGCAGTCCCGCCGGGACTACTGCCTACGAGCAGTACTTC	CASSPAGTTAYEQYF
TRBV15	TRBD1	TRBJ1-2	14	few	TGTGCCACCAGCAAATCCGGGACAGACTATGGCTACACCTTC	CATSKSGTDYGYTF
TRBV7-2	NA	TRBJ2-4	12	many	TGTGCCAGCAGCCAAGACAGTGGCATTCAGTACTTC	CASSQDSGIQYF
TRBV12-3/TRBV12-4	NA	TRBJ2-3	14	once	TGTGCCAGCAGTTACAGAGGGGGACCAGATACGCAGTATTTT	CASSYRGGPDTQYF
TRBV20-1	TRBD1	TRBJ2-2	16	NA	TGCAGTGCTAGAGATGAGACAGGGGAATACACCGGGGAGCTGTTTTTT	CSARDETGEYTGELFF
TRBV7-2	NA	TRBJ1-4	14	few	TGTGCCAGCAGCTTACATCCAACTAATGAAAAACTGTTTTTT	CASSLHPTNEKLFF
TRBV7-2	TRBD1	TRBJ2-5	15	few	TGTGCCAGCAGCTCTCGGCGGACAGGGCAAGAGACCCAGTACTTC	CASSSRRTGQETQYF
TRBV28	TRBD2	TRBJ2-3	12	NA	TGTGCCAGCAGTTTAAGCGGGAGGCGTCCGTATTTT	CASSLSGRRPYF
TRBV20-1	TRBD2	TRBJ2-3	15	many	TGCAGTGCTAGAGATGGACTAGCGGGAGTCGGTACGCAGTATTTT	CSARDGLAGVGTQYF
TRBV10-3	TRBD2	TRBJ2-1	15	NA	TGTGCCGTAGGGACTAGCGGGAGGTCTAGCAATGAGCAGTTCTTC	CAVGTSGRSSNEQFF
TRBV18	TRBD1	TRBJ1-2	14	few	TGTGCCAGCTCAAACTTGGACAGGGTTGCTGGCTACACCTTC	CASSNLDRVAGYTF
TRBV5-6	TRBD1	TRBJ2-1	13	NA	TGTGCCAGCAGCCCGGGACAGTTGAATGAGCAGTTCTTC	CASSPGQLNEQFF
TRBV20-1	TRBD2	TRBJ2-1	11	few	TGCAGTGCTGATAGCGGGATTGAGCAGTTCTTC	CSADSGIEQFF
TRBV11-3	TRBD1	TRBJ2-3	17	NA	TGTGCCAGCAGCTTAGATGGGGGCAGGGGGCTTGGAGATACGCAGTATTTT	CASSLDGGRGLGDTQYF
TRBV2	NA	TRBJ1-2	13	once	TGTGCCAGCAGTGAATTTGGGCAGAATGGCTACACCTTC	CASSEFGQNGYTF
TRBV7-3	TRBD1	TRBJ1-2	13	NA	TGTGCCAGCAGCTTAATAGGGACAGATGGCTACACCTTC	CASSLIGTDGYTF
TRBV7-2	NA	TRBJ2-3	16	NA	TGTGCCAGCAGCTTAGGTCTGACTCGGGGGACAGAAACGCAGTATTTT	CASSLGLTRGTETQYF
TRBV7-2	NA	TRBJ2-3	16	NA	TGTGCCAGCAGCTTATTCAGGGGTGAAGCACCAGATACGCAGTATTTT	CASSLFRGEAPDTQYF
TRBV28	NA	TRBJ2-5	14	many	TGTGCCAGCAGCCTTGTCCATAGCGTGGAGACCCAGTACTTC	CASSLVHSVETQYF
TRBV5-1	NA	TRBJ1-1	14	NA	TGCGCCAGCAGCGATACAAGGAGGAACACTGAAGCTTTTTTT	CASSDTRRNTEAFF
TRBV28	NA	TRBJ1-2	13	NA	TGTGCCACCTATCCCACTGGGCATGCTGGCTACACCTTC	CATYPTGHAGYTF
TRBV10-3	TRBD2	TRBJ2-1	17	NA	TGTGCCATCAGTGAGTCTATGGGCCTAGCGGGAGTCAATGAGCAGTTCTTC	CAISESMGLAGVNEQFF
TRBV12-3/TRBV12-4	NA	TRBJ2-3	14	few	TGTGCCAGCAGACGTCGACAGAGCACAGATACGCAGTATTTT	CASRRRQSTDTQYF
TRBV4-3	TRBD1	TRBJ2-3	16	few	TGCGCCAGCAGCCGTTCGCACAGGGGGGACACAGATACGCAGTATTTT	CASSRSHRGDTDTQYF
TRBV20-1	TRBD2	TRBJ2-7	14	NA	TGCAGTGCTGTACTAGCGGGTGCCTACAATGAGCAGTACTTC	CSAVLAGAYNEQYF
TRBV7-2	NA	TRBJ1-4	16	few	TGTGCCAGCAGCTTAACCCCGACCGCTATTAATGAAAAACTGTTTTTT	CASSLTPTAINEKLFF
TRBV12-3/TRBV12-4	NA	TRBJ1-6	14	few	TGTGCCAGCAGTTTGACGGGGCTGAATTCACCCCTCCACTTT	CASSLTGLNSPLHF